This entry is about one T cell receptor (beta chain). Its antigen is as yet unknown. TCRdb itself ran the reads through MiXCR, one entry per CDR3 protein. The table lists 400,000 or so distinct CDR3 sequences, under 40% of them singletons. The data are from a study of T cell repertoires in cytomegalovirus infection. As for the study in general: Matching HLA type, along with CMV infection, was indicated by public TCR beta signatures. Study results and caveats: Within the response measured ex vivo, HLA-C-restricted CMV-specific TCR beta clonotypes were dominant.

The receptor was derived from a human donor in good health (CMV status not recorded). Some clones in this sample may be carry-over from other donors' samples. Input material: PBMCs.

The CDR3 reads CASSERVYEQYF. The CDR3 DNA sequence: TGTGCCAGCAGTGAAAGGGTCTACGAGCAGTACTTC. This chain uses TRBV2 with TRBJ2-7, with D unclear. V lost 2 bases and J 3 bases, leaving 5 bases between the germline ends. Germline CDR1 is SNHLY and CDR2 is FYNNEI. This CDR3 spans 12 amino acids.